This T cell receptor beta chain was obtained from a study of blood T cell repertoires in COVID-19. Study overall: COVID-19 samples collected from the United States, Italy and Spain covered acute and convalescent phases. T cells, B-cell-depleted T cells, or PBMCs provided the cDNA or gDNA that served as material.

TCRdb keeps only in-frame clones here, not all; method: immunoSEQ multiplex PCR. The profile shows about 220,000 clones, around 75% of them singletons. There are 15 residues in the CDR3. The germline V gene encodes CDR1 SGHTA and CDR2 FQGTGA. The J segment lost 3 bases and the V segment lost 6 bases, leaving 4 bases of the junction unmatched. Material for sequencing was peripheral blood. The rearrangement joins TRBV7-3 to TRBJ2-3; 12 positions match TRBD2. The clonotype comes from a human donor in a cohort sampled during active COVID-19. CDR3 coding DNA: TGTGCCAGCAGTCAAACTAGCGGGAGGACAGATACGCAGTATTTT. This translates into CASSQTSGRTDTQYF.